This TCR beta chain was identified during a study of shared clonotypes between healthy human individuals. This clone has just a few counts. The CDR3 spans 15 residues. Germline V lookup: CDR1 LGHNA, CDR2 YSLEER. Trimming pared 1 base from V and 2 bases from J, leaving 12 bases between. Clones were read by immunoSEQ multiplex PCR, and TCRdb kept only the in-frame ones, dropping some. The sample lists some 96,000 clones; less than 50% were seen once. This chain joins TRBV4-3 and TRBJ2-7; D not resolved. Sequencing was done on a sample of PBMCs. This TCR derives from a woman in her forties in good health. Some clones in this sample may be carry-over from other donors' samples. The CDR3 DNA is TGCGCCAGCAGCCAAGCCCTCCAAAGCGCCTACGAGCAGTACTTC. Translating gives CASSQALQSAYEQYF.